Here is one T cell receptor (beta chain) with its context. The source of the sample is a study of blood T cell repertoires in COVID-19. Across the whole study: Samples taken during acute and convalescent COVID-19 were collected in the United States, Italy and Spain. Sources were T cells, B-cell-depleted T cells, or PBMCs; the material itself was cDNA or gDNA.

Trimming stripped 2 bases from V and 4 bases from J, with 9 bases between. CDR3 length: 14 residues. Germline V CDR1 and CDR2: KGHSY, FQNENV. Clones were sequenced by immunoSEQ multiplex PCR, and TCRdb holds only the in-frame ones, with some missing. The sample yields about 99,000 clones, around 92% seen once. V usage is TRBV16 and J usage is TRBJ1-3; D gene ambiguous. The origin of this receptor is a woman aged 55-75 years with acute or convalescent COVID-19. Sequences were obtained from peripheral blood. The CDR3 DNA reads TGTGCCAGCAGCCAAGATCCACAGGGAAACACCATATATTTT. This translates into CASSQDPQGNTIYF.